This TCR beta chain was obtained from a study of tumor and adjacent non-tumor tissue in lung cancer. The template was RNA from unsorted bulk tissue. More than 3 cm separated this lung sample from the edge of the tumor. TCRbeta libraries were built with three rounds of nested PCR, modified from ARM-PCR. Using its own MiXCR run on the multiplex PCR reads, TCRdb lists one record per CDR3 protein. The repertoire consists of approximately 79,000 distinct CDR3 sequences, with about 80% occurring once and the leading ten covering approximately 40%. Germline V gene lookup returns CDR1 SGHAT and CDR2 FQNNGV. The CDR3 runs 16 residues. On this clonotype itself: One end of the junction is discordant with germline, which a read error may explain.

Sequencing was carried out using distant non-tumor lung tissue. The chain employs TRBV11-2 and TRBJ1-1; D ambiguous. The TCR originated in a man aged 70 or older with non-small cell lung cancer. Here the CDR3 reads CASSLVEMGMNTEAIF. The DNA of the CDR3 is TGTGCCAGCAGCTTAGTGGAGATGGGGATGAACACTGAAGCTATTTTT.